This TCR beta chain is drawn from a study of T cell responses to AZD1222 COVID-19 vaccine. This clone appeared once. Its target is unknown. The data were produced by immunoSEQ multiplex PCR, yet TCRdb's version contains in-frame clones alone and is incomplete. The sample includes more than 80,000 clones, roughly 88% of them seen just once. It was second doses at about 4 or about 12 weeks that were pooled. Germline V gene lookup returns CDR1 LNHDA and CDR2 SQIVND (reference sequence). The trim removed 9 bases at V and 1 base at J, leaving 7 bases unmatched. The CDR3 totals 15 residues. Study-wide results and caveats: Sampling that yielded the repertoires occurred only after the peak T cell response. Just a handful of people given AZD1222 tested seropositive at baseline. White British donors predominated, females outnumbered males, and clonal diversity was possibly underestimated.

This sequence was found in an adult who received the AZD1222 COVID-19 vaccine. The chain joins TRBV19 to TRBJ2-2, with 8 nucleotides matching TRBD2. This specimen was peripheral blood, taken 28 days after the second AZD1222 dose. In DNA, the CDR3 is TGTGCCAGCAGACCCCGGGGGGGGAACACCGGGGAGCTGTTTTTT. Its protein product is CASRPRGGNTGELFF.